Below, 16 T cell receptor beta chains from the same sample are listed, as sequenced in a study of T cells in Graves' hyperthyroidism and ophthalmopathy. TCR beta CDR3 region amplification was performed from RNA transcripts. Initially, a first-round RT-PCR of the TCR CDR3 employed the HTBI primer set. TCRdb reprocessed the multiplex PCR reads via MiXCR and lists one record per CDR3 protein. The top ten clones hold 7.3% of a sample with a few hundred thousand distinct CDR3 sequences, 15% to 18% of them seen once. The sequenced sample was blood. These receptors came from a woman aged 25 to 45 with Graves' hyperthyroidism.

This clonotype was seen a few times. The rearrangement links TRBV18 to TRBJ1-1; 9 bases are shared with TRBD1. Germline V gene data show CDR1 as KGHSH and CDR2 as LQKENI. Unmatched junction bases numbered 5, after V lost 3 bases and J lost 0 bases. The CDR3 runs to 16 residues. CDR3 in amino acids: CASSPGTGRMNTEAFF. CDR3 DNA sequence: TGTGCCAGCTCACCCGGGACAGGGAGGATGAACACTGAAGCTTTCTTT.

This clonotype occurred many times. Here the CDR3 reads CSATPPTPYEQYF. CDR3 nucleotides: TGCAGTGCTACCCCCCCGACCCCCTACGAGCAGTACTTC. The chain is built from TRBV20-1 and TRBJ2-7; D uncertain. The CDR3 extends over 13 amino acids. V shed 4 bases and J shed 2 bases, with 12 bases lying between them. CDR1 and CDR2 (germline): DFQATT, SNEGSKA (reference sequence).

CDR3 nucleotides: TGTGCCAGCAGCCAAGAAGTCCGGGGGGGGGGAGTGAAATGCTACGAGCAGTACTTC. Protein sequence: CASSQEVRGGGVKCYEQYF. The rearrangement joins TRBV14 to TRBJ2-7; 8 bases fit TRBD2. The V gene's germline CDR1 is SGHDN and CDR2 FVKESK. This CDR3 has 19 amino acids. J gave up 3 bases and V 0 bases, and 16 bases lay outside the gene matches.

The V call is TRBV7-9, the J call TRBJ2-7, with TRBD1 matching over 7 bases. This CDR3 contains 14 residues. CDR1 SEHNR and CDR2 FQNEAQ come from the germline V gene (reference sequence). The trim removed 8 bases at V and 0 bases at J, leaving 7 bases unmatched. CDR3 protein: CASGRQGSSYEQYF. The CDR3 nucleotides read TGTGCCAGCGGGAGACAGGGAAGCTCCTACGAGCAGTACTTC.

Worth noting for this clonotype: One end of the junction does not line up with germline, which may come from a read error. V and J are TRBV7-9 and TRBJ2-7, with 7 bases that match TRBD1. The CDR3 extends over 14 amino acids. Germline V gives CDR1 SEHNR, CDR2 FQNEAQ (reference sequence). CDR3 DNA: TGTGCCAGCAGCTCCGGGACAGCATCCTACGAACAGTACTTC. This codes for CASSSGTASYEQYF.

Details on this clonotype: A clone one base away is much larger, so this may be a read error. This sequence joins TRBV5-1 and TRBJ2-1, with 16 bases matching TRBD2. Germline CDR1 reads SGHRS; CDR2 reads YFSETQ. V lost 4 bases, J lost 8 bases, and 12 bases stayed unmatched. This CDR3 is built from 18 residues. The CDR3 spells CASSEGLAGGPGYDEQFF. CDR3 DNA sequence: TGCGCCAGCAGCGAGGGACTAGCGGGAGGGCCGGGGTACGATGAGCAGTTCTTC.

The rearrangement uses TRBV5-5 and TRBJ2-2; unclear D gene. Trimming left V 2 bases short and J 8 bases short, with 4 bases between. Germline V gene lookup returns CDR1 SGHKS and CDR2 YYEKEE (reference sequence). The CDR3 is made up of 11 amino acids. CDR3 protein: CASSFLGELFF. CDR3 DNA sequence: TGTGCCAGCAGCTTTTTGGGGGAGCTGTTTTTT.

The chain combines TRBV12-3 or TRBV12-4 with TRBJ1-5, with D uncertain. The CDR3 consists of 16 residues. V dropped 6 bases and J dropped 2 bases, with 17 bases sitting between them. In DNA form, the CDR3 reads TGTGCCAGCAGCCGGATTCTATCGGAAGGCAATCAGCCCCAGCATTTT. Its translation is CASSRILSEGNQPQHF.

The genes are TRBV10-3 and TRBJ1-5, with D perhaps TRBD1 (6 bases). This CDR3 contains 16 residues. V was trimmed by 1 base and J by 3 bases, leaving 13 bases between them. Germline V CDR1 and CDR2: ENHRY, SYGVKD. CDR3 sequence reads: CAISEFETGINQPQHF. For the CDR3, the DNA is TGTGCCATCAGTGAGTTTGAGACAGGAATCAATCAGCCCCAGCATTTT.

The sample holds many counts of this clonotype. CDR3 bases: TGTGCCAGCACAGGGGGCGATGAAAAACTGTTTTTT. Translation: CASTGGDEKLFF. The V gene is TRBV2, the J gene TRBJ1-4; TRBD1 matches at 8 bases. The V segment lost 7 bases and the J segment 6 bases; nucleotides outside the gene matches: 1. Germline V gene lookup returns CDR1 SNHLY and CDR2 FYNNEI. There are 12 residues in the CDR3.

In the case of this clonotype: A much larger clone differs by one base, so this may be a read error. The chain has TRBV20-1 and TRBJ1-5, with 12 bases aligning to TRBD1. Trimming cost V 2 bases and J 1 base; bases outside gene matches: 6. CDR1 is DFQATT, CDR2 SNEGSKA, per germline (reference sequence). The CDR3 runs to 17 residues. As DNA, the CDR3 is TGCAGTGCTAGAAGCCGGGACAGGGGGCTCAGCAATCAGCCCCAGCATTTT. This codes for CSARSRDRGLSNQPQHF.

The CDR3 loop reads CASSRGTGDSPLHF. The CDR3 nucleotides read TGTGCCAGTAGTAGAGGGACAGGGGATTCACCCCTCCACTTT. V and J are TRBV19 and TRBJ1-6; 10 bases line up with TRBD1. CDR1 and CDR2 (germline): LNHDA, SQIVND (reference sequence). Unmatched junction bases numbered 2, after V lost 4 bases and J lost 8 bases. CDR3 length: 14 residues. The variable domain in full, completed from reference TRBV19 and TRBJ1-6, reads DGGITQSPKYLFRKEGQNVTLSCEQNLNHDAMYWYRQDPGQGLRLIYYSQIVNDFQKGDIAEGYSVSREKKESFPLTVTSAQKNPTAFYLCASSRGTGDSPLHFGNGTRLTVT.

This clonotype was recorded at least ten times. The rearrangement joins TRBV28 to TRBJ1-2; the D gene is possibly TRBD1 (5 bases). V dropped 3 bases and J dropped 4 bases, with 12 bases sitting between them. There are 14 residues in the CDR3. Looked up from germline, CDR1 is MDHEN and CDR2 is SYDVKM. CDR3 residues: CASSFSPGFYGYTF. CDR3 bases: TGTGCCAGCAGTTTTAGTCCAGGGTTCTATGGCTACACCTTC.

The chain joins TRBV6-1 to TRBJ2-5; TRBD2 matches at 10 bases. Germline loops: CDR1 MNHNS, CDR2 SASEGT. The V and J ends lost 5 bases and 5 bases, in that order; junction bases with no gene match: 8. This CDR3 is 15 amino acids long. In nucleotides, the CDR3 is TGTGCCAGCAGTCCGAGCGGGAGGGGCTCGGAGACCCAGTACTTC. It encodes CASSPSGRGSETQYF.

CDR3 region: CASSQRGQGNPNQPQHF. The CDR3 DNA sequence: TGTGCCAGCAGCCAAAGGGGACAGGGCAACCCCAATCAGCCCCAGCATTTT. The chain recombines TRBV4-2 with TRBJ1-5; TRBD1 matches at 9 bases. This CDR3 is 17 amino acids long. V was pared by 2 bases and J by 3 bases, with 8 bases of the junction left unmatched. Germline V lookup: CDR1 LGHNA, CDR2 YNFKEQ.

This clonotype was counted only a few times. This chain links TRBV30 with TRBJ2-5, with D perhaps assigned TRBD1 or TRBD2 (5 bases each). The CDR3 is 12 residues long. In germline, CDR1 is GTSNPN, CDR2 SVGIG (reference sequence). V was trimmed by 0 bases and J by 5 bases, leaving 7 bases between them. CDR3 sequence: CAWSVEGETQYF. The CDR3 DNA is TGTGCCTGGAGTGTAGAGGGGGAGACCCAGTACTTC.